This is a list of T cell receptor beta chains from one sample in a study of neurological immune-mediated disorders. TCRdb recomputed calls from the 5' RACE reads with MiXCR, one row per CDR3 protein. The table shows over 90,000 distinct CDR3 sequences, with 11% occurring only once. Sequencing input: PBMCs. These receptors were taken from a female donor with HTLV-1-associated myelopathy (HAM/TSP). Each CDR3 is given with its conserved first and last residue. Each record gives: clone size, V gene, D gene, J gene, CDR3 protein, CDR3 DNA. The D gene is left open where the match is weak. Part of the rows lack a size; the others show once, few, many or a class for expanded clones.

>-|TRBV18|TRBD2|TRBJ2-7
CASSSTTGTSQYEQYF
TGTGCCAGCTCATCGACAACCGGGACTAGCCAATACGAGCAGTACTTC
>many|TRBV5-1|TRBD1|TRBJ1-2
CASSPYPGTEYGYTF
TGCGCCAGCAGCCCCTACCCCGGGACAGAGTATGGCTACACCTTC
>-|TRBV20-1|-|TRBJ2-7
CSARDHDRLSYEQYF
TGCAGTGCTAGAGACCACGACAGACTCTCCTACGAGCAGTACTTC
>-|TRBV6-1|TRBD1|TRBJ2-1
CASRDRGPNEQFF
TGTGCCAGCAGAGACAGGGGGCCAAATGAGCAGTTCTTC
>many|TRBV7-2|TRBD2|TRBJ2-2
CASSFRLAGAPGEAGELFF
TGTGCCAGCAGCTTCCGACTAGCGGGGGCCCCCGGGGAGGCCGGGGAGCTGTTTTTT
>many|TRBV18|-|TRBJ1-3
CASSVAQGPGNTIYF
TGTGCCAGCTCGGTCGCGCAGGGCCCTGGAAACACCATATATTTT
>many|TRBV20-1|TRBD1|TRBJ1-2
CSAEQGNYGYTF
TGCAGTGCTGAACAGGGGAACTATGGCTACACCTTC
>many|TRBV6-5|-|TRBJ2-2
CASSSILETGRYTGELFF
TGTGCCAGCAGCTCAATTCTAGAGACAGGGAGGTACACCGGGGAGCTGTTTTTT
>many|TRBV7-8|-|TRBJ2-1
CASSRHDNEQFF
TGTGCCAGCAGCCGCCATGACAATGAGCAGTTCTTC
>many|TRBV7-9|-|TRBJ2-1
CAGSLVQGHEQFF
TGTGCCGGCTCTCTGGTACAGGGCCATGAGCAGTTCTTC
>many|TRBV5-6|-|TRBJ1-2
CASSGSGDYGYTF
TGTGCCAGCAGCGGCTCGGGGGACTATGGCTACACCTTC
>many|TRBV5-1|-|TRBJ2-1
CASSLTGEWNEQFF
TGCGCCAGCAGCTTGACGGGGGAATGGAATGAGCAGTTCTTC
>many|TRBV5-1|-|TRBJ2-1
CASSLLVNEQFF
TGCGCCAGCAGTTTACTGGTAAATGAGCAGTTCTTC
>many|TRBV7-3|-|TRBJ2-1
CASSPRLRSSYNEQFF
TGTGCCAGCAGTCCAAGACTGAGAAGCTCCTACAATGAGCAGTTCTTC
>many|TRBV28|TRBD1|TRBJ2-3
CASSSVTGGEIDTQYF
TGTGCCAGCAGTTCCGTTACAGGGGGCGAGATAGATACGCAGTATTTT
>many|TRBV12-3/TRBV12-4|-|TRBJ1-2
CASSLRQTKGYTF
TGTGCCAGCAGTTTAAGACAGACGAAAGGCTACACCTTC
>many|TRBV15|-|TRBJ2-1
CATSRDDGGEQFF
TGTGCTACCAGCAGAGATGACGGTGGTGAGCAGTTCTTC
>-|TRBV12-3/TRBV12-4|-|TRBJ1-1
CASRRPNDGIEYTEALF
TGTGCCAGCAGACGACCAAACGACGGGATAGAATACACTGAAGCTTTATTT
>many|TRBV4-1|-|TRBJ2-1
CASSQGWLAGGKQFF
TGCGCCAGCAGCCAAGGTTGGCTGGCCGGGGGTAAGCAGTTCTTC
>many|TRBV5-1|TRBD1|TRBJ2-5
CASSPGTGGKETQYF
TGCGCCAGCAGCCCCGGGACAGGGGGTAAAGAGACCCAGTACTTC
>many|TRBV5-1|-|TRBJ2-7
CASSPHADRHLEQYF
TGCGCCAGCAGCCCCCACGCAGACCGCCACCTGGAGCAGTACTTC
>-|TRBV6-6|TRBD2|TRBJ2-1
CASIYSGGGYNEQFF
TGTGCCAGCATTTACTCGGGCGGGGGTTACAATGAGCAGTTCTTC
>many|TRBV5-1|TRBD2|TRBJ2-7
CASSFSLAGGPVDEQYF
TGCGCCAGCAGCTTTTCCCTAGCGGGGGGGCCGGTAGACGAGCAGTACTTC
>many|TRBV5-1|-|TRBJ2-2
CASSLGTGFNAGELFF
TGCGCCAGCAGCTTGGGAACAGGGTTTAACGCCGGGGAGCTGTTTTTT
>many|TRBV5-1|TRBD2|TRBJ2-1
CASSGGLAGFLYNEQFF
TGCGCCAGCAGCGGGGGACTAGCGGGGTTCCTCTACAATGAGCAGTTCTTC
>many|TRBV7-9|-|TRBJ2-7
CASSGGYPVYF
TGTGCCAGCAGCGGCGGTTACCCTGTGTACTTC
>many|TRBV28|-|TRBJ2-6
CASNSGGKGANVLTF
TGTGCCAGCAATTCGGGGGGCAAAGGGGCCAACGTCCTGACTTTC
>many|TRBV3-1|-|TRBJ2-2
CASSRRDNRAGELFF
TGTGCCAGCAGTCGAAGGGACAATCGAGCCGGGGAGCTGTTTTTT
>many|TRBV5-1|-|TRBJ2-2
CASSWSGGTGELFF
TGCGCCAGCAGCTGGAGTGGGGGCACCGGGGAGCTGTTTTTT
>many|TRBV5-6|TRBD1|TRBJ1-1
CASSEGTGGRGTEAFF
TGTGCCAGCAGCGAAGGGACAGGGGGCCGGGGCACTGAAGCTTTCTTT
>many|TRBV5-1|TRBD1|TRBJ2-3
CASSSPGQHTDTQYF
TGCGCCAGCAGCTCACCGGGACAGCACACAGATACGCAGTATTTT
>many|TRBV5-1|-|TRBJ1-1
CASSLGGLLRRNTEAFF
TGCGCCAGCAGCTTGGGCGGTCTTCTTAGGAGGAACACTGAAGCTTTCTTT
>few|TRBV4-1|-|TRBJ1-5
CASSLSGFGSNQPQHF
TGCGCCAGCAGCCTCTCTGGTTTCGGGAGCAATCAGCCCCAGCATTTT
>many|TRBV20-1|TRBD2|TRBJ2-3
CSARGRGGFTDTQYF
TGCAGTGCTAGAGGTCGGGGGGGTTTCACAGATACGCAGTATTTT
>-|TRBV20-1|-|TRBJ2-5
CSANYPGLEETQYF
TGCAGTGCAAACTACCCTGGGCTAGAAGAGACCCAGTACTTC
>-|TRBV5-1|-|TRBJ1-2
CASSLAWTDNYGYTF
TGCGCCAGCAGCCTGGCCTGGACAGATAACTATGGCTACACCTTC
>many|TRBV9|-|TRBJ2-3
CASSASYFTDTQYF
TGTGCCAGCAGCGCCTCATACTTCACAGATACGCAGTATTTT
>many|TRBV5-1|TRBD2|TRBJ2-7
CASSLGGTSSYEQYF
TGCGCCAGCAGCTTGGGCGGGACTAGCTCCTACGAGCAGTACTTC
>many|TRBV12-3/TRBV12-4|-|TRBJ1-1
CASTWDMGRAFF
TGTGCCAGCACTTGGGATATGGGTCGTGCTTTCTTT
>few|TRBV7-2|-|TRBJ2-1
CASSPPSGYTYNEQFF
TGTGCCAGCAGCCCCCCAAGCGGCTACACCTACAATGAGCAGTTCTTC
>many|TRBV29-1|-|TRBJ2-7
CSVKDTSYEQYF
TGCAGCGTTAAAGACACCTCCTACGAGCAGTACTTC
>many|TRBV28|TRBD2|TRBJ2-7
CASSFRSGGGISYEQYF
TGTGCCAGCAGTTTCCGGTCCGGGGGGGGGATATCCTACGAGCAGTACTTC
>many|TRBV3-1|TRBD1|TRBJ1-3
CASSRSTGRSGNTIYF
TGTGCCAGCAGCCGCTCGACAGGGAGGAGTGGAAACACCATATATTTT
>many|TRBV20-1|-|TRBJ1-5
CSARSGRNQPQHF
TGCAGTGCTAGGTCAGGGCGCAATCAGCCCCAGCATTTT
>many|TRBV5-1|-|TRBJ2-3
CASRKGLTGVGADTQYF
TGCGCCAGCAGGAAGGGACTCACTGGCGTCGGGGCAGATACGCAGTATTTT